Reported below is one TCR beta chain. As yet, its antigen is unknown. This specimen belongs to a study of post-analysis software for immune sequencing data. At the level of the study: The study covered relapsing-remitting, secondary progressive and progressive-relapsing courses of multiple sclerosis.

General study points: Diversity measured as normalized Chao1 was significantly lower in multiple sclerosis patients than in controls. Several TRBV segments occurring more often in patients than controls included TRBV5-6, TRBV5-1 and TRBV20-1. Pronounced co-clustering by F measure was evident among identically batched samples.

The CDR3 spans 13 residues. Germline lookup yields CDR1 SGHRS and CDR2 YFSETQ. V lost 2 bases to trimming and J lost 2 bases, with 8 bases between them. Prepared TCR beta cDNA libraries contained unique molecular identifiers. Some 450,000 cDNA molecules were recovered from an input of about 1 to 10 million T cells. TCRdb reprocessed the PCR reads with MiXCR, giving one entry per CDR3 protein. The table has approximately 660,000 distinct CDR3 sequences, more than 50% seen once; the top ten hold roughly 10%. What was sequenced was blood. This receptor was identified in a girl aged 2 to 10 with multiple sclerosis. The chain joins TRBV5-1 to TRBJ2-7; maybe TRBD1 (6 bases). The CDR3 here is CASSFRQAYEQYF. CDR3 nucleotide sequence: TGCGCCAGCAGCTTTAGACAGGCCTACGAGCAGTACTTC.